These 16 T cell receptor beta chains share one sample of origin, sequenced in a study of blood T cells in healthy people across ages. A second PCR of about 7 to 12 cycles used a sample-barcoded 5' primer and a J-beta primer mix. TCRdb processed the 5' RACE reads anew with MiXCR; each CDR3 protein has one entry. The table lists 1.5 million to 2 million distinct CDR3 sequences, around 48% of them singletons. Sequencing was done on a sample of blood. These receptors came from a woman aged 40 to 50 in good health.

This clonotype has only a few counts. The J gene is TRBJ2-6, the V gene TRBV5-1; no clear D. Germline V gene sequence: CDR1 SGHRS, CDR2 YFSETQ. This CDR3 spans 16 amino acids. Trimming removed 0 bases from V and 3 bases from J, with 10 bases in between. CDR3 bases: TGCGCCAGCAGCTTGGGAGGTGCGTTTGGGGCCAACGTCCTGACTTTC. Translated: CASSLGGAFGANVLTF.

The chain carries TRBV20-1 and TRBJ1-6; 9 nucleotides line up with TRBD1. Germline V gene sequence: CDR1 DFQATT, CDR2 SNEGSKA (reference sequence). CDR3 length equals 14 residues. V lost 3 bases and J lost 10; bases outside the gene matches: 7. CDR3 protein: CSARPGQGPSPLHF. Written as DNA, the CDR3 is TGCAGTGCTAGGCCGGGACAGGGACCATCACCCCTCCACTTT.

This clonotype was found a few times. The CDR3 loop is CASSGGELRNTEAFF. The CDR3 DNA reads TGTGCCAGCTCTGGGGGGGAACTAAGGAACACTGAAGCTTTCTTT. The genes are TRBV7-2 and TRBJ1-1; D possibly corresponds to TRBD1 (5 bases). V lost 8 bases and J lost 1, with 17 bases in between. The CDR3 is 15 residues long. The germline V gene encodes CDR1 SGHTA and CDR2 FQGNSA.

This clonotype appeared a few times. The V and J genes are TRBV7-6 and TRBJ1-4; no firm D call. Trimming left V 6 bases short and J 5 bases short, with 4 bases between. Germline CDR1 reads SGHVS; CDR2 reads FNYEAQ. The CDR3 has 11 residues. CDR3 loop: CASRSNEKLFF. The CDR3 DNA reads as TGTGCCAGCAGGTCCAATGAAAAACTGTTTTTT.

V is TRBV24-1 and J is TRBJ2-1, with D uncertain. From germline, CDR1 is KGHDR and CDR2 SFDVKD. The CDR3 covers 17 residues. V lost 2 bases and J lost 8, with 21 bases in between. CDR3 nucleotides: TGTGCCACCAGTGATTCTCACGGGTTTAAGGATTTCGATGAGCAGTTCTTC. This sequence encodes CATSDSHGFKDFDEQFF.

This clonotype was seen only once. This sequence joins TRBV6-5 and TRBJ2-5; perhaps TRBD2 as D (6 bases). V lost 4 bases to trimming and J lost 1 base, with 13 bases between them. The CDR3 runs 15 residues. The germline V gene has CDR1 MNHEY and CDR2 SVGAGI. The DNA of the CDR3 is TGTGCCAGCAGTTGGGGAGGTACAGCCCAAGAGACCCAGTACTTC. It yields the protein CASSWGGTAQETQYF.

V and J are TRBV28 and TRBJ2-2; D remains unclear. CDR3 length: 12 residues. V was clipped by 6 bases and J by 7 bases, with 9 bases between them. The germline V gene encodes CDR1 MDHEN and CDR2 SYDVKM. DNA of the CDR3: TGTGCCAGCAGAGAAAGGTTCGGGGAGCTGTTTTTT. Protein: CASRERFGELFF.

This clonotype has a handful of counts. CDR3: CASSLAGVDEQFF. The CDR3 region has the DNA TGTGCCAGCAGCTTAGCAGGGGTCGATGAGCAGTTCTTC. This chain links TRBV7-6 with TRBJ2-1, with D possibly matching TRBD1 (5 bases). V dropped 0 bases and J dropped 8 bases, with 8 bases sitting between them. In germline, CDR1 is SGHVS, CDR2 FNYEAQ. This CDR3 is built from 13 residues.

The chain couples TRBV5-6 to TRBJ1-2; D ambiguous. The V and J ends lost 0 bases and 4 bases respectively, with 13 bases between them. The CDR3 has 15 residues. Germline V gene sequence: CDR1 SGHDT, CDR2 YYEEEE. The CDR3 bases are TGTGCCAGCAGCTTGGTAGACGAGATAAGCTATGGCTACACCTTC. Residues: CASSLVDEISYGYTF.

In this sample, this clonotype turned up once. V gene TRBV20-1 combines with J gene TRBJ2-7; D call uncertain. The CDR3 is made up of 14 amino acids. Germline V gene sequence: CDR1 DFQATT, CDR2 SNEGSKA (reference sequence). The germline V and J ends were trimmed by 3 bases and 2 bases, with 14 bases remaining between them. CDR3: CSASVQRHTYEQYF. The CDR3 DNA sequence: TGCAGTGCTAGTGTCCAGCGACATACCTACGAGCAGTACTTC.

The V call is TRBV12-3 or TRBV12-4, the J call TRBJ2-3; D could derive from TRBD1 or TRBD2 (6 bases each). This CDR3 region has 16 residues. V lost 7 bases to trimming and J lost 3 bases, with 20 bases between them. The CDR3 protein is CASTLRGVISTDTQYF. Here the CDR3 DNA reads TGTGCCAGCACCTTGAGGGGGGTGATTAGTACAGATACGCAGTATTTT.

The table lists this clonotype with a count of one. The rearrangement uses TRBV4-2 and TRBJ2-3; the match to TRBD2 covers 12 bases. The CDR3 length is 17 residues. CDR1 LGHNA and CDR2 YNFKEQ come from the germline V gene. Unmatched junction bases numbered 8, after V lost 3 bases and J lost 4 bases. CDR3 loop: CASSQTASGGAPDTQYF. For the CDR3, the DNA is TGTGCCAGCAGCCAGACCGCTAGCGGGGGGGCCCCAGATACGCAGTATTTT.

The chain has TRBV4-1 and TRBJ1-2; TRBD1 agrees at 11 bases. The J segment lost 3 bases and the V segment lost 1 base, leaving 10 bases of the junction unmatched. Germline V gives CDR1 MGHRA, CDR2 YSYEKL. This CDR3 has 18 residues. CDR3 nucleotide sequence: TGCGCCAGCAGCCAAGCAACAGGACAGGGGGCGTGGCACTATGGCTACACCTTC. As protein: CASSQATGQGAWHYGYTF.

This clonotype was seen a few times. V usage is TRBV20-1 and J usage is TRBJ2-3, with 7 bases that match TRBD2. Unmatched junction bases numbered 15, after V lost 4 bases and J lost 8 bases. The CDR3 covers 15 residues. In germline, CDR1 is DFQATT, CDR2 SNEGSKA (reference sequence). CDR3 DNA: TGCAGTGCTATCGCCAGCGGGGTGTCGCCGGGTACGCAGTATTTT. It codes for CSAIASGVSPGTQYF.

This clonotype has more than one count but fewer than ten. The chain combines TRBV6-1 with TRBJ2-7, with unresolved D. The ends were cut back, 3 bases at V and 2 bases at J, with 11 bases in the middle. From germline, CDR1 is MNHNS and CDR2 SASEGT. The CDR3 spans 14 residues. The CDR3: CASSDSIDTYEQYF. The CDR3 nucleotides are TGTGCCAGCAGTGACAGCATCGACACCTACGAGCAGTACTTC.

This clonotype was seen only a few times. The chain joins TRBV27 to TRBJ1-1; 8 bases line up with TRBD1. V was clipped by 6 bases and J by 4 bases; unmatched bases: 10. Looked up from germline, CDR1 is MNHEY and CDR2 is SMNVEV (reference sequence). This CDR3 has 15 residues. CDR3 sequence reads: CASRPDRGLSTEAFF. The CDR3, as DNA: TGTGCCAGCAGGCCAGACAGGGGTCTGAGCACTGAAGCTTTCTTT.